One sample yielded the 13 T cell receptor beta chains listed below, sequenced in a study of blood T cell repertoires in COVID-19. TCRdb's copy holds only in-frame clones and misses some; the assay was immunoSEQ multiplex PCR. The sample has 200,000 to 250,000 clones, 84% seen once. Material: peripheral blood. The source of these receptors is a woman aged 80 or over with COVID-19, enrolled during active disease.

The V call is TRBV28, the J call TRBJ1-1, with TRBD1 matching 9 bases. The trim removed 2 bases at V and 8 bases at J, leaving 9 bases unmatched. The CDR3 length is 15 residues. Germline V gives CDR1 MDHEN, CDR2 SYDVKM. The CDR3 region is CASSLGGQGSREAFF. The CDR3 DNA reads as TGTGCCAGCAGTTTAGGGGGACAGGGATCTAGGGAAGCTTTCTTT.

The chain combines TRBV18 with TRBJ2-7; 8 positions agree with TRBD2. Unmatched junction bases numbered 3, after V lost 2 bases and J lost 3 bases. Germline CDR1 is KGHSH and CDR2 is LQKENI. CDR3 size: 14 residues. The CDR3 coding sequence is TGTGCCAGCTCACCAGCCCTAGCGGGCTACGAGCAGTACTTC. Protein: CASSPALAGYEQYF.

The J gene is TRBJ2-1, the V gene TRBV5-1, with no clear D. This CDR3 spans 12 amino acids. CDR1 and CDR2 (germline): SGHRS, YFSETQ. The V end was cut by 4 bases, the J end by 9 bases, with 11 bases between. The CDR3 is CASSQDRGEQFF. The CDR3, as DNA: TGCGCCAGCAGCCAAGACCGAGGTGAGCAGTTCTTC.

The gene calls are TRBV3-1 (or the pseudogene TRBV3-2) and TRBJ1-6, with D possibly TRBD1 on 6 matching bases. In germline, CDR1 is LGHDT, CDR2 YNNKEL (reference sequence). CDR3 length: 14 amino acids. Trimming cost V 1 base and J 13 bases, with 14 bases left between them. In nucleotides, the CDR3 is TGTGCCAGCAGCCAAGTGGGGGCCTCTTCTCCCCTCCACTTT. Its protein product is CASSQVGASSPLHF.

V and J are TRBV6-5 and TRBJ2-7, with a tentative D call TRBD2 (5 bases). Per germline, CDR1 MNHEY and CDR2 SVGAGI. This CDR3 is built from 13 residues. The V end lost 8 bases, the J end lost 4 bases, and 15 bases lay between the germline ends. In DNA, the CDR3 is TGTGCCAGCGCCCGAGACTACCCTTACGAGCAGTACTTC. Translating it yields CASARDYPYEQYF.

The chain recombines TRBV5-4 with TRBJ2-7; D call uncertain. The V and J ends lost 4 bases and 6 bases respectively, with 11 bases between them. There are 12 residues in the CDR3. Germline CDR1 and CDR2: SGHNT and YYREEE (reference sequence). This CDR3 is CASSPQSGEQYF. In DNA, the CDR3 is TGTGCCAGCAGCCCGCAGTCGGGCGAGCAGTACTTC.

V usage is TRBV19 and J usage is TRBJ1-5, with 11 positions matching TRBD1. Trimming at V came to 3 bases and at J to 8 bases, leaving 9 bases not matched to a gene. The CDR3 spans 16 residues. Germline V gene data show CDR1 as LNHDA and CDR2 as SQIVND (reference sequence). This chain's CDR3 is CASSMGGTGGSEPQHF. The CDR3 DNA is TGTGCCAGTAGTATGGGCGGGACAGGGGGGTCGGAGCCCCAGCATTTT.

This clone was picked up a small number of times. This chain links TRBV7-9 with TRBJ1-2, with unresolved D. Germline CDR1 is SEHNR and CDR2 is FQNEAQ (reference sequence). V was cut by 1 base and J by 8 bases, with 11 bases left in between. This CDR3 has 13 amino acids. CDR3 amino acids: CASSLDGEAGYTF. The CDR3 DNA follows: TGTGCCAGCAGCTTAGACGGGGAGGCCGGCTACACCTTC.

This clone appeared a few times. The gene calls are TRBV13 and TRBJ2-3, with D perhaps TRBD1 (5 bases). Germline V CDR1 and CDR2: PRHDT, FYEKMQ (reference sequence). The CDR3 contains 14 residues. Trimming took 3 bases from V and 4 from J, leaving 11 bases between them. Here the CDR3 DNA reads TGTGCCAGCAGCTTCCGACAGAGGTCAGATACGCAGTATTTT. This sequence encodes CASSFRQRSDTQYF.

The V call is TRBV20-1, the J call TRBJ2-7; TRBD2 matches 8 bases. The CDR3 loop spans 10 amino acids. CDR1 and CDR2 from the germline V gene are DFQATT and SNEGSKA (reference sequence). Written as DNA, the CDR3 is TGCAGGGTAGCGGGGAGAGAGCAGTACTTC. Its translation is CRVAGREQYF.

The chain joins TRBV19 to TRBJ1-1, with D perhaps matching TRBD1 (5 bases). The CDR3 is 14 residues long. The V gene's germline CDR1 is LNHDA and CDR2 SQIVND (reference sequence). Trimming removed 6 bases at V and 5 bases at J, with 16 bases between. The CDR3 loop reads CASRKDSLVTEAFF. DNA for the CDR3: TGTGCCAGTAGGAAAGACAGCTTGGTGACTGAAGCTTTCTTT.

The chain carries TRBV11-2 and TRBJ1-2, with D perhaps matching TRBD1 (6 bases). The germline CDR1 and CDR2 sequences are SGHAT and FQNNGV. V was trimmed by 2 bases and J by 7 bases, leaving 14 bases between them. The CDR3 covers 14 residues. CDR3 region: CASSLSRTETGYTF. The CDR3 nucleotides read TGTGCCAGCAGCTTATCCAGGACAGAGACTGGCTACACCTTC.

The chain uses TRBV3-1 (or the pseudogene TRBV3-2) and TRBJ1-6, with a weak D call TRBD1 (5 bases). The CDR3 covers 16 residues. CDR1 is LGHDT, CDR2 YNNKEL, per germline (reference sequence). V lost 5 bases, J lost 5 bases, and 16 bases lay in between. The CDR3 region has the DNA TGTGCCAGCAGCTCCCGGGGGGTGTGGGATAATTCACCCCTCCACTTT. Its protein is CASSSRGVWDNSPLHF.